Below, one T cell receptor (beta chain) is given with its context. The sample is drawn from a study of blood T cell repertoires in COVID-19. As for the study in general: Samples representing acute and convalescent COVID-19 were sourced from the United States, Italy and Spain.

Source study methods: Reference gene primers were amplified, and this amplification served to estimate nucleated cell counts. Sequencing was performed with immunoSEQ multiplex PCR; in TCRdb, only in-frame clones are kept and a portion is missing. Clone size and V and J calls were adopted from that table, with D and trimming inferred from the DNA. The table shows hundreds of thousands of clones, with 87% occurring only once. Germline V gene data show CDR1 as MNHNY and CDR2 as SVGAGI (reference sequence). V was cut by 5 bases and J by 4 bases, with 18 bases left in between. CDR3 length: 16 amino acids.

This sequence joins TRBV6-6 and TRBJ2-4; D is unresolved. The sequenced sample consisted of peripheral blood. The receptor's source is a man aged 60 to 69 who had recovered from COVID-19. CDR3 nucleotide sequence: TGTGCCAGCAGTCGACGGAGTCCAACTACTAAAAACATTCAGTACTTC. Amino acid sequence: CASSRRSPTTKNIQYF.